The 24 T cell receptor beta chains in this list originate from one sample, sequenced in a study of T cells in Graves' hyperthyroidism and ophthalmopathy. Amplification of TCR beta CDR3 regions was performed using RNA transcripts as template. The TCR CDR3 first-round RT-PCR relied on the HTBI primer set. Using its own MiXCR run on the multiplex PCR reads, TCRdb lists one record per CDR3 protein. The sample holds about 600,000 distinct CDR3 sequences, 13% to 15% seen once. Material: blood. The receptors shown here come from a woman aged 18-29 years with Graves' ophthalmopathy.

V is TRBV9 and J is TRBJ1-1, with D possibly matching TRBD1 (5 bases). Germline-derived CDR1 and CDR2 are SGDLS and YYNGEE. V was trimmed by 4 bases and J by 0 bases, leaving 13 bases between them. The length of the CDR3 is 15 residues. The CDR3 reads CASSRQGVMNTEAFF. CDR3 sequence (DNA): TGTGCCAGCAGCCGACAAGGGGTTATGAACACTGAAGCTTTCTTT.

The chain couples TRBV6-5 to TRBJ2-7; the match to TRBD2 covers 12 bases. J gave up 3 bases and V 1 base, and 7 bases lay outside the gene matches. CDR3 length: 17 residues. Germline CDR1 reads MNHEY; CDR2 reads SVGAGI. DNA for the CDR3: TGTGCCAGCAGTTACTTGACCGGGGGACTAGCGGGCTACGAGCAGTACTTC. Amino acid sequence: CASSYLTGGLAGYEQYF.

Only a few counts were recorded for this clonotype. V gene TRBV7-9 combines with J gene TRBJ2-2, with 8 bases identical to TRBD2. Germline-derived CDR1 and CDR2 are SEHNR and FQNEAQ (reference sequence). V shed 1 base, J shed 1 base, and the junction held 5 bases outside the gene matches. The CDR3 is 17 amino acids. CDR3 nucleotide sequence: TGTGCCAGCAGCTTAGGGACGGGAGGGCTGAACACCGGGGAGCTGTTTTTT. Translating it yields CASSLGTGGLNTGELFF.

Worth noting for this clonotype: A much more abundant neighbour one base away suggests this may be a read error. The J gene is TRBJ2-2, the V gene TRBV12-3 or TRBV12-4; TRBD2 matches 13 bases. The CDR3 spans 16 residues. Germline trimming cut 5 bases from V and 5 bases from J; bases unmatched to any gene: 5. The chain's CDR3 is CASSDWTSGRTGELFF. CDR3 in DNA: TGTGCCAGCAGTGATTGGACTAGCGGGAGAACCGGGGAGCTGTTTTTT.

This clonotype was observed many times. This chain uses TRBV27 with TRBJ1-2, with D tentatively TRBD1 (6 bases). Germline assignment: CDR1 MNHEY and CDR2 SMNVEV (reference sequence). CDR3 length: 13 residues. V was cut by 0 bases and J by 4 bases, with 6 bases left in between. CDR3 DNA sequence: TGTGCCAGCAGTTTATCGACAGGCTATGGCTACACCTTC. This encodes CASSLSTGYGYTF.

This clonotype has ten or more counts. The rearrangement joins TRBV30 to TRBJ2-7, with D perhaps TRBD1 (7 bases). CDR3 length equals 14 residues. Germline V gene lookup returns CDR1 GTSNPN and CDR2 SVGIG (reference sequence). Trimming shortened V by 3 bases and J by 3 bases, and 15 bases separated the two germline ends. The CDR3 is CAWSRTGGVYEQYF. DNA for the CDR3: TGTGCCTGGAGCAGGACAGGAGGGGTCTACGAGCAGTACTTC.

The CDR3 DNA is TGTGCCTGGGGACAGGTAATAACTGAAGCTTTCTTT. Amino acids: CAWGQVITEAFF. The gene calls are TRBV30 and TRBJ1-1; TRBD1 matches 7 bases. The CDR3 covers 12 residues. Germline V gives CDR1 GTSNPN, CDR2 SVGIG (reference sequence). V was pared by 5 bases and J by 5 bases, with 5 bases of the junction left unmatched.

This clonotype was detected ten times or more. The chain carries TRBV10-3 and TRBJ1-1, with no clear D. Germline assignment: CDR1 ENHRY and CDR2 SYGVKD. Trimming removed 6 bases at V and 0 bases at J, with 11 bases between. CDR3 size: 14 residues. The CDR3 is CAIRPHTMNTEAFF. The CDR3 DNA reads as TGTGCCATCAGACCCCACACGATGAACACTGAAGCTTTCTTT.

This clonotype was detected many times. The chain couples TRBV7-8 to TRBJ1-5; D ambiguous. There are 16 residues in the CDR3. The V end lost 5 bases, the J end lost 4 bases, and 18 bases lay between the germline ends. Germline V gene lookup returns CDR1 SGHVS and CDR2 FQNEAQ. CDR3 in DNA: TGTGCCAGCAGCCCTCGGTTCCGCCGGCGGAATCAGCCCCAGCATTTT. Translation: CASSPRFRRRNQPQHF.

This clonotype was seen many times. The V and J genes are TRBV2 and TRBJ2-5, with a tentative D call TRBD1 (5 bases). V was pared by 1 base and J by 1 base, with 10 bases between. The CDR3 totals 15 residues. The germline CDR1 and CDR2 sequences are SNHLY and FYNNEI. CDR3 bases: TGTGCCAGCAGTGAAGTTCAGGGCCGCCAAGAGACCCAGTACTTC. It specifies CASSEVQGRQETQYF. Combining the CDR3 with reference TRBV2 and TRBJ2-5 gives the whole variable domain EPEVTQTPSHQVTQMGQEVILRCVPISNHLYFYWYRQILGQKVEFLVSFYNNEISEKSEIFDDQFSVERPDGSNFTLKIRSTKLEDSAMYFCASSEVQGRQETQYFGPGTRLLVL.

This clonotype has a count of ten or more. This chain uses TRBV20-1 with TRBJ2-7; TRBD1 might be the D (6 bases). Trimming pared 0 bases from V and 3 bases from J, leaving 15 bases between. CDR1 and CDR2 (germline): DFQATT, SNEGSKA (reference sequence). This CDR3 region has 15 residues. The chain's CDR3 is CSARDGGQANYEQYF. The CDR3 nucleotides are TGCAGTGCTAGAGATGGGGGCCAGGCTAACTACGAGCAGTACTTC.

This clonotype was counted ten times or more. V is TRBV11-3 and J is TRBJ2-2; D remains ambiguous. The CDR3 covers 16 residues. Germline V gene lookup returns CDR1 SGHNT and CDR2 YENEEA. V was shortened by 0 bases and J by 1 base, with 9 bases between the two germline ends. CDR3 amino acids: CASSLDFSVNTGELFF. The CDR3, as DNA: TGTGCCAGCAGCTTAGATTTCTCCGTGAACACCGGGGAGCTGTTTTTT.

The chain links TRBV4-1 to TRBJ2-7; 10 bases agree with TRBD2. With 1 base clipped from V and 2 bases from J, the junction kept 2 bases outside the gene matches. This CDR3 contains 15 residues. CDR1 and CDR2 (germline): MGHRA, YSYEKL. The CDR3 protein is CASSQVTSGAYEQYF. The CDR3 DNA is TGCGCCAGCAGCCAAGTAACTAGCGGGGCCTACGAGCAGTACTTC.

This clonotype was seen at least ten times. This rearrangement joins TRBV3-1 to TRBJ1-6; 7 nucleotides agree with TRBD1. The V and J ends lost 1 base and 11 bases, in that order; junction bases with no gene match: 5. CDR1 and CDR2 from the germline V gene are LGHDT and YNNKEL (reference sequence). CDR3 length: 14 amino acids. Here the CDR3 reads CASSQGQGMAPLHF. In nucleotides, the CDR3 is TGTGCCAGCAGCCAAGGACAGGGAATGGCACCCCTCCACTTT.

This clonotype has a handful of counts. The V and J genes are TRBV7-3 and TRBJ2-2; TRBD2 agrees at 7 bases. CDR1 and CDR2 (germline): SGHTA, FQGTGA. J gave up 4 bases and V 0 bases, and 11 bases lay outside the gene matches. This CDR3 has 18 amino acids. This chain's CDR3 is CASSLTLRGRWVTGELFF. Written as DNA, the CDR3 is TGTGCCAGCAGCTTAACGCTCCGCGGGAGATGGGTCACCGGGGAGCTGTTTTTT.

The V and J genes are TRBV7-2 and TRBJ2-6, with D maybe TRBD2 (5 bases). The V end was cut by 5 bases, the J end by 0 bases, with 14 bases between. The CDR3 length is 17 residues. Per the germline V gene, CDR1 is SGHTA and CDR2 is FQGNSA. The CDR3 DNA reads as TGTGCCAGCAGCCGCACGGCGAGGGACTCTGGGGCCAACGTCCTGACTTTC. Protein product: CASSRTARDSGANVLTF.

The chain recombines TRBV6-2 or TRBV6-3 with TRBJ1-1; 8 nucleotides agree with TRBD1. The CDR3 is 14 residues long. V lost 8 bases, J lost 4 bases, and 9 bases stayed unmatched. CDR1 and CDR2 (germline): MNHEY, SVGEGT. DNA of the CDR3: TGTGCCAGCCTGCATCGACAGGGGAGCACTGAAGCTTTCTTT. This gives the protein CASLHRQGSTEAFF.

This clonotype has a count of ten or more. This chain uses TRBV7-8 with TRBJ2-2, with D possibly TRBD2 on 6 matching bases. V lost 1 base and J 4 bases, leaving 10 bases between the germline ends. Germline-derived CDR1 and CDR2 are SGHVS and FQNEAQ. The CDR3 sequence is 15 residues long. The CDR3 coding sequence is TGTGCCAGCAGCTTAGTAAGGCGGGGCACCGGGGAGCTGTTTTTT. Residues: CASSLVRRGTGELFF.

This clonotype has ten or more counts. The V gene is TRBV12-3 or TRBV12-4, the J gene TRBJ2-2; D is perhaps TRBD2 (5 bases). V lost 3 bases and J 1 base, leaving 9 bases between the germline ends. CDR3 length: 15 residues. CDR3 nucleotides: TGTGCCAGCAGTTTGAGGACTGTGAACACCGGGGAGCTGTTTTTT. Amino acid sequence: CASSLRTVNTGELFF.

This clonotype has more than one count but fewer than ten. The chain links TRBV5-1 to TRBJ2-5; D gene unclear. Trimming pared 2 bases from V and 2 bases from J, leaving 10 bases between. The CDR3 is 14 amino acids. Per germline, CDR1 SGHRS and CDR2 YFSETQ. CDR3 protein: CASSFEDVQETQYF. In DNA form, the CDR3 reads TGCGCCAGCAGCTTTGAGGACGTACAAGAGACCCAGTACTTC. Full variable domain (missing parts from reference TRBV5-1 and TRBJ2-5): KAGVTQTPRYLIKTRGQQVTLSCSPISGHRSVSWYQQTPGQGLQFLFEYFSETQRNKGNFPGRFSGRQFSNSRSEMNVSTLELGDSALYLCASSFEDVQETQYFGPGTRLLVL.

The CDR3 DNA reads TGTGCCAGTAGTATAGAATGGACAGGGCGAAATGAAAAACTGTTTTTT. Protein sequence: CASSIEWTGRNEKLFF. The rearrangement links TRBV19 to TRBJ1-4; 8 bases fit TRBD1. V lost 0 bases and J lost 5; bases outside the gene matches: 5. From germline, CDR1 is LNHDA and CDR2 SQIVND (reference sequence). The CDR3 contains 16 residues.

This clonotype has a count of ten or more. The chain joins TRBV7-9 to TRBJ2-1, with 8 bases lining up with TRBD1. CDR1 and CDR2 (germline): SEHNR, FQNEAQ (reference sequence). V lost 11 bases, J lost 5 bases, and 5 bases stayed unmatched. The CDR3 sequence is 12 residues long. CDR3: CAQETGDNEQFF. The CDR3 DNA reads TGTGCCCAGGAGACAGGGGACAATGAGCAGTTCTTC.

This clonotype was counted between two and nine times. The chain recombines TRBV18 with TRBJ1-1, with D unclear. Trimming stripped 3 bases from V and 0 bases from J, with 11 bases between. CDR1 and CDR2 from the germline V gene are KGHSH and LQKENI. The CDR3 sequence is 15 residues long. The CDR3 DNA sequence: TGTGCCAGCTCACCGGGGTCCTTGGTGAACACTGAAGCTTTCTTT. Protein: CASSPGSLVNTEAFF.

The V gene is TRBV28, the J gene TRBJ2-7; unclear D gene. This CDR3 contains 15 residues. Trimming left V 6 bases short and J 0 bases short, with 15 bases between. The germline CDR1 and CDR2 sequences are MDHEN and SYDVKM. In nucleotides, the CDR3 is TGTGCCAGCAGATTAAGGGTCTCTAACTCCTACGAGCAGTACTTC. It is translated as CASRLRVSNSYEQYF.